Described below is a single TCR beta chain sequence and its context. Its target is not known. This sample is drawn from a study of Ad26.COV2.S vaccination and SARS-CoV-2 variants. Study details: Enrolled in COV1001, the donor was in the Ad26.COV2.S trial arm, which received the vaccine. Intramuscular Ad26.COV2.S doses were given once or twice, 56 days apart. Study-wide results and caveats: Whether participants received vaccine or placebo, their non-spike TCR breadth was similar.

Assay used: immunoSEQ multiplex PCR; TCRdb lists only in-frame clones, some missing. The data hold 400,000 to 450,000 clones, with around nine tenths observed a single time. Trimming cost V 6 bases and J 4 bases; bases outside gene matches: 7. Germline loops: CDR1 MNHEY, CDR2 SVGAGI. The CDR3 covers 15 residues. As to treatment: about 20 received Ad26.COV2.S at low or high dose, single or two shots; 5 received placebo; per-sample allocation not given. Day 63 after the first injection of vaccine or placebo was the sampling time. Built on an Ad26 vector, the vaccine expressed Wuhan-strain SARS-CoV-2 spike.

The chain joins TRBV6-5 to TRBJ2-1; TRBD2 agrees at 9 bases. This clonotype was obtained from a person aged 18-60 years who received the Ad26.COV2.S COVID-19 vaccine or a placebo. The sequenced sample was peripheral blood, obtained in a trial of Ad26.COV2.S vaccine versus placebo. CDR3 nucleotides: TGTGCCAGCAGACCGCCTCTAGCGGGATACAATGAGCAGTTCTTC. Protein product: CASRPPLAGYNEQFF.